This paragraph covers one T cell receptor (beta chain) sequence. This record comes from a study of blood T cell repertoires in COVID-19. Study in general: Some COVID-19 samples were acute and others convalescent; all came from the United States, Italy and Spain.

The germline CDR1 and CDR2 sequences are SGDLS and YYNGEE. Trimming stripped 0 bases from V and 3 bases from J, with 9 bases between. The CDR3 covers 14 residues. As processed by the authors: Cell counts per sample came from amplifying reference gene primers. Profiling relied on immunoSEQ multiplex PCR, and the TCRdb table lists in-frame clones only, not all of them. That table supplies the V and J calls and clone size; D and trimming were determined from the DNA. The data show more than 85,000 clones, with approximately 84% seen just once and 17% held by the top ten. Sequencing used peripheral blood. J is TRBJ1-1 and V is TRBV9; weak D call: TRBD1 (5 bases). The sequence came from a woman between 55 and 75 years old with acute or convalescent COVID-19. The CDR3 loop is CASSVGGSDTEAFF. The CDR3 DNA is TGTGCCAGCAGCGTAGGGGGCTCAGACACTGAAGCTTTCTTT.